This passage covers 13 T cell receptor beta chains from one sample sequenced in a study of PD-1 blockade in classical Hodgkin lymphoma. Each and every patient relapsed after autologous stem cell transplantation, and patients got differing brentuximab vedotin exposure. Profiled with immunoSEQ multiplex PCR; TCRdb holds only in-frame clones, not every one. The data show approximately 13,000 clones, 81% seen once. Material: peripheral blood mononuclear cells (PBMCs), obtained at baseline. These receptor sequences come from a human donor with classical Hodgkin lymphoma.

This clone was detected only once. The chain links TRBV7-2 to TRBJ2-7; 8 nucleotides agree with TRBD1. The germline gives CDR1 SGHTA, CDR2 FQGNSA. V gave up 5 bases and J gave up 6 bases; unmatched junction bases: 3. CDR3 length: 12 amino acids. The CDR3 region is CASSPTGGEQYF. CDR3 nucleotides: TGTGCCAGCAGCCCCACAGGGGGCGAGCAGTACTTC.

J is TRBJ1-3 and V is TRBV10-3; D is unclear. Per the germline V gene, CDR1 is ENHRY and CDR2 is SYGVKD. With 4 bases removed from V and 1 base from J, the gap between germline ends came to 11 bases. CDR3 length: 15 amino acids. The CDR3 sequence is CAISVSEGSGNTIYF. Written as DNA, the CDR3 is TGTGCCATCAGTGTTTCGGAAGGATCTGGAAACACCATATATTTT.

V is TRBV4-1 and J is TRBJ1-5, with D perhaps matching TRBD1 (5 bases). CDR3 length equals 15 residues. Trimming shortened V by 2 bases and J by 4 bases, and 12 bases separated the two germline ends. CDR1 is MGHRA and CDR2 is YSYEKL in the germline V gene. As DNA, the CDR3 is TGCGCCAGCAGCCAATTTGATGGGGGGAATCAGCCCCAGCATTTT. Translated, it gives CASSQFDGGNQPQHF.

The chain is built from TRBV5-1 and TRBJ1-1, with 10 bases identical to TRBD1. The CDR3 extends over 14 amino acids. Germline assignment: CDR1 SGHRS and CDR2 YFSETQ. The V segment lost 5 bases and the J segment 4 bases; nucleotides outside the gene matches: 5. The CDR3 DNA reads as TGCGCCAGCAGAAGAGACAGGGGGCTCACTGAAGCTTTCTTT. Translation: CASRRDRGLTEAFF.

The rearrangement joins TRBV7-3 to TRBJ1-6; D unresolved. The length of the CDR3 is 15 residues. Per germline, CDR1 SGHTA and CDR2 FQGTGA. V was trimmed by 1 base and J by 4 bases, leaving 8 bases between them. In nucleotides, the CDR3 is TGTGCCAGCAGCTTAAACGGGAATTATAATTCACCCCTCCACTTT. It encodes CASSLNGNYNSPLHF. The full variable domain, rest sourced from reference TRBV7-3 and TRBJ1-6, is GAGVSQTPSNKVTEKGKYVELRCDPISGHTALYWYRQSLGQGPEFLIYFQGTGAADDSGLPNDRFFAVRPEGSVSTLKIQRTERGDSAVYLCASSLNGNYNSPLHFGNGTRLTVT.

The chain joins TRBV5-8 to TRBJ1-3; no clear D gene. CDR3 size: 14 residues. Trimming removed 0 bases from V and 1 base from J, with 5 bases in between. Per germline, CDR1 SGHTS and CDR2 YDEGEE. As DNA, the CDR3 is TGTGCCAGCAGCTTGGGGCCTTCTGGAAACACCATATATTTT. Its translation is CASSLGPSGNTIYF.

This clone was detected a few times. CDR3 bases: TGTGCCAGCATGCCGGGGGGAGGGACCGGGGAGCTGTTTTTT. Protein product: CASMPGGGTGELFF. This chain joins TRBV7-8 and TRBJ2-2; 7 bases fit TRBD2. Per germline, CDR1 SGHVS and CDR2 FQNEAQ. Losses at the gene ends were 7 bases for V and 5 bases for J; bases not matched to a gene: 7. CDR3 size: 14 residues.

V gene TRBV29-1 combines with J gene TRBJ2-1; 10 bases fit TRBD2. V trimming: 6 bases; J trimming: 5 bases; junction bases outside the gene matches: 10. Germline V CDR1 and CDR2: SQVTM, ANQGSEA. The length of the CDR3 is 15 residues. In DNA form, the CDR3 reads TGCAGCGTGGAGTTAGCGGGGGGTCGGGACAATGAGCAGTTCTTC. It codes for CSVELAGGRDNEQFF.

This clone was observed a few times. This chain uses TRBV5-1 with TRBJ2-5; TRBD2 agrees at 12 bases. The junction had 11 bases not matched to a gene; V was cut back by 5 bases and J by 9 bases. This CDR3 contains 15 residues. Germline V gene lookup returns CDR1 SGHRS and CDR2 YFSETQ. The CDR3 loop reads CASRSASGGAGAQYF. The DNA of the CDR3 is TGCGCCAGCAGGTCGGCTAGCGGGGGGGCCGGGGCCCAGTACTTC.

This chain joins TRBV28 and TRBJ1-1; 7 bases line up with TRBD1. Germline values: CDR1 MDHEN, CDR2 SYDVKM. V lost 6 bases, J lost 5 bases, and 6 bases stayed unmatched. This CDR3 comprises 13 residues. CDR3 sequence reads: CASREGARTEAFF. The CDR3 DNA is TGTGCCAGCAGGGAGGGGGCGAGGACTGAAGCTTTCTTT.

The chain uses TRBV4-1 and TRBJ1-6; no definite D call. From germline, CDR1 is MGHRA and CDR2 YSYEKL. CDR3 length: 15 amino acids. The V end lost 4 bases, the J end lost 10 bases, and 17 bases lay between the germline ends. This chain's CDR3 is CASSPSPGSASPLHF. In DNA, the CDR3 is TGCGCCAGCAGCCCCTCCCCGGGGAGCGCCTCACCCCTCCACTTT.

The chain has TRBV6-1 and TRBJ2-1, with a weak D call TRBD1 (5 bases). CDR3 length equals 15 residues. Trimming stripped 6 bases from V and 7 bases from J, with 19 bases between. Germline V gene data show CDR1 as MNHNS and CDR2 as SASEGT. In DNA, the CDR3 is TGTGCCAGCAGCCAATTTTCGGTCTCAGGGAATGAGCAGTTCTTC. Encoded protein: CASSQFSVSGNEQFF.

This clone was recorded once. The genes are TRBV7-9 and TRBJ2-1, with 7 bases aligning to TRBD2. From germline, CDR1 is SEHNR and CDR2 FQNEAQ (reference sequence). CDR3 length: 15 residues. V lost 5 bases and J lost 5; bases outside the gene matches: 9. CDR3 sequence (DNA): TGTGCCAGCAGCCCTGGGACGGGGGGTGACAATGAGCAGTTCTTC. Protein: CASSPGTGGDNEQFF.